This entry lists 30 T cell receptor beta chains sequenced from one sample in a study of blood T cell repertoires in COVID-19. Repertoires were generated with immunoSEQ multiplex PCR, while TCRdb's copy carries only in-frame clones and drops some. In the table there are around 60,000 clones, roughly 79% of which are singletons. Specimen: peripheral blood. Receptors were obtained from a woman at least 80 years old with active or convalescent COVID-19.

The rearrangement joins TRBV19 to TRBJ2-7; 9 bases are shared with TRBD2. V lost 3 bases and J lost 3; bases outside the gene matches: 3. Germline CDR1 and CDR2: LNHDA and SQIVND (reference sequence). The CDR3 totals 14 residues. DNA of the CDR3: TGTGCCAGTAGTATGACTAGCGGAGGCTACGAGCAGTACTTC. It yields the protein CASSMTSGGYEQYF.

The chain is built from TRBV7-8 and TRBJ2-3, with D unclear. Per the germline V gene, CDR1 is SGHVS and CDR2 is FQNEAQ. CDR3 length: 15 residues. V lost 6 bases and J 6 bases, leaving 19 bases between the germline ends. The DNA for the CDR3 is TGTGCCAGCAGTCTTCTCCGGGTCCTTAGCGATACGCAGTATTTT. It encodes CASSLLRVLSDTQYF.

The chain's CDR3 is CASSLSFGANVLTF. The CDR3 DNA is TGTGCCAGCTCCCTTAGCTTCGGGGCCAACGTCCTGACTTTC. The V gene is TRBV7-2, the J gene TRBJ2-6; D gene ambiguous. The V end lost 8 bases, the J end lost 4 bases, and 12 bases lay between the germline ends. The germline V gene has CDR1 SGHTA and CDR2 FQGNSA. The CDR3 extends over 14 amino acids.

This clone was seen just once. V usage is TRBV19 and J usage is TRBJ2-7; D might be TRBD2 (5 bases). Trimming shortened V by 1 base and J by 0 bases, and 7 bases separated the two germline ends. Germline V gene sequence: CDR1 LNHDA, CDR2 SQIVND (reference sequence). This CDR3 comprises 14 residues. The CDR3 DNA is TGTGCCAGTAGTATAGCGGGGTACTCCTACGAGCAGTACTTC. Amino acids: CASSIAGYSYEQYF.

V is TRBV4-3 and J is TRBJ2-7; 8 bases map to TRBD1. Germline lookup yields CDR1 LGHNA and CDR2 YSLEER. The CDR3 is 13 residues long. V lost 2 bases, J lost 6 bases, and 3 bases stayed unmatched. This chain's CDR3 is CASSQTGGGEQYF. The CDR3 coding sequence is TGCGCCAGCAGCCAAACAGGGGGAGGCGAGCAGTACTTC.

The chain couples TRBV19 to TRBJ1-5; TRBD1 agrees at 9 bases. Trimming at V came to 4 bases and at J to 2 bases, leaving 3 bases not matched to a gene. Germline values: CDR1 LNHDA, CDR2 SQIVND (reference sequence). The CDR3 consists of 15 residues. Here the CDR3 reads CASSRGQGGNQPQHF. The CDR3 coding sequence is TGTGCCAGTAGTAGGGGACAGGGAGGCAATCAGCCCCAGCATTTT.

The V call is TRBV6-5, the J call TRBJ2-5; TRBD2 might be the D (5 bases). The CDR3 covers 15 residues. Germline CDR1 MNHEY, CDR2 SVGAGI. Trimming left V 5 bases short and J 5 bases short, with 18 bases between. CDR3 region: CASSSQGAGGETQYF. CDR3 coding DNA: TGTGCCAGCAGTAGCCAAGGCGCCGGCGGGGAGACCCAGTACTTC.

The rearrangement links TRBV7-2 to TRBJ2-1; D ambiguous. Germline V CDR1 and CDR2: SGHTA, FQGNSA. Deletions cut 1 base from V and 10 bases from J, with 8 bases between. The length of the CDR3 is 12 residues. CDR3 in amino acids: CASSLGSREQFF. Here the CDR3 DNA reads TGTGCCAGCAGCTTAGGTTCCCGGGAGCAGTTCTTC.

This clone has a single count. The chain links TRBV9 to TRBJ2-3; 8 bases map to TRBD2. The CDR3 has 16 amino acids. V was pared by 3 bases and J by 2 bases, with 8 bases of the junction left unmatched. Germline V gives CDR1 SGDLS, CDR2 YYNGEE. This chain's CDR3 is CASSATPTSATDTQYF. In DNA, the CDR3 is TGTGCCAGCAGCGCCACGCCGACTAGCGCCACAGATACGCAGTATTTT.

The chain is built from TRBV7-6 and TRBJ2-5; 9 bases are shared with TRBD1. Germline trimming cut 6 bases from V and 5 bases from J; bases unmatched to any gene: 10. CDR1 and CDR2 (germline): SGHVS, FNYEAQ. The length of the CDR3 is 15 residues. CDR3 DNA: TGTGCCAGCAGGTCGTACAGGGGGCCGAGGGAGACCCAGTACTTC. Translated: CASRSYRGPRETQYF.

The chain links TRBV9 to TRBJ2-1; 10 nucleotides match TRBD2. This CDR3 has 15 residues. V gave up 0 bases and J gave up 7 bases; unmatched junction bases: 4. The germline V gene has CDR1 SGDLS and CDR2 YYNGEE. CDR3 DNA sequence: TGTGCCAGCAGCGTAGTTAGCGGGGGGTCAAATGAGCAGTTCTTC. Translated: CASSVVSGGSNEQFF.

The count of this clone is one. The chain uses TRBV5-1 and TRBJ1-1; the D gene is possibly TRBD1 (6 bases). CDR1 is SGHRS and CDR2 is YFSETQ in the germline V gene. The V end was cut by 0 bases, the J end by 6 bases, with 15 bases between. The CDR3 totals 15 residues. The CDR3, as DNA: TGCGCCAGCAGCTTGGTTGATGGACAGCAGCCTGAAGCTTTCTTT. The encoded protein is CASSLVDGQQPEAFF.

CDR3 in DNA: TGTGCCAGCAGCTTGGACGGGTATAATGAAAAACTGTTTTTT. Protein sequence: CASSLDGYNEKLFF. The rearrangement uses TRBV5-4 and TRBJ1-4; D is ambiguous. CDR1 and CDR2 (germline): SGHNT, YYREEE (reference sequence). The CDR3 extends over 14 amino acids. V was cut by 0 bases and J by 4 bases, with 7 bases left in between. Drawing the rest from reference TRBV5-4 and TRBJ1-4, the complete variable domain is ETGVTQSPTHLIKTRGQQVTLRCSSQSGHNTVSWYQQALGQGPQFIFQYYREEENGRGNFPPRFSGLQFPNYSSELNVNALELDDSALYLCASSLDGYNEKLFFGSGTQLSVL.

The chain is built from TRBV6-5 and TRBJ1-1; 8 bases line up with TRBD1. Germline values: CDR1 MNHEY, CDR2 SVGAGI. The V gene end was trimmed by 5 bases and the J gene end by 0 bases; junction bases not matched to a gene: 5. The CDR3 loop spans 15 amino acids. The CDR3 sequence is CASSLRTGMNTEAFF. In DNA, the CDR3 is TGTGCCAGCAGTCTTCGGACAGGGATGAACACTGAAGCTTTCTTT.

The table lists this clone with a few counts. This chain links TRBV11-1 with TRBJ2-2; no reliable D call. The germline V and J ends were trimmed by 2 bases and 7 bases, with 8 bases remaining between them. This CDR3 is built from 13 residues. Germline CDR1 SGHAT, CDR2 FQDESV (reference sequence). CDR3 residues: CASSLNGVGELFF. The DNA of the CDR3 is TGTGCCAGCAGCTTAAACGGTGTCGGGGAGCTGTTTTTT. Together with reference TRBV11-1 and TRBJ2-2, the CDR3 gives the full variable domain: EAEVAQSPRYKITEKSQAVAFWCDPISGHATLYWYRQILGQGPELLVQFQDESVVDDSQLPKDRFSAERLKGVDSTLKIQPAELGDSAMYLCASSLNGVGELFFGEGSRLTVL.

The J gene is TRBJ2-7, the V gene TRBV19, with 8 nucleotides matching TRBD1. The CDR3 loop spans 14 amino acids. The V segment lost 3 bases and the J segment 2 bases; nucleotides outside the gene matches: 3. Germline V CDR1 and CDR2: LNHDA, SQIVND (reference sequence). CDR3 DNA sequence: TGTGCCAGTAGTATCCGGGACAGGCCCTACGAGCAGTACTTC. Amino acid sequence: CASSIRDRPYEQYF.

The chain carries TRBV14 and TRBJ2-6, with 7 bases aligning to TRBD1. Per the germline V gene, CDR1 is SGHDN and CDR2 is FVKESK. V lost 2 bases and J lost 1; bases outside the gene matches: 2. This CDR3 is built from 16 residues. CDR3: CASSQHRGSGANVLTF. DNA for the CDR3: TGTGCCAGCAGCCAACACAGGGGATCTGGGGCCAACGTCCTGACTTTC.

The rearrangement links TRBV20-1 to TRBJ2-7, with D unclear. Germline assignment: CDR1 DFQATT and CDR2 SNEGSKA (reference sequence). V was trimmed by 7 bases and J by 3 bases, leaving 10 bases between them. This CDR3 contains 11 residues. DNA of the CDR3: TGCAGTGTCCTATCGGGCTACGAGCAGTACTTC. It yields the protein CSVLSGYEQYF.

V and J are TRBV12-3 or TRBV12-4 and TRBJ2-7, with 8 bases lining up with TRBD1. This CDR3 is built from 13 residues. J lost 1 base, V lost 6 bases, and 2 bases had no gene match. The CDR3 nucleotides are TGTGCCAGCAGAGGGACAGGTTCCTACGAGCAGTACTTC. Its translation is CASRGTGSYEQYF.

V is TRBV7-2 and J is TRBJ2-3; the D gene is possibly TRBD1 (6 bases). V was cut by 5 bases and J by 2 bases, with 14 bases left in between. The CDR3 totals 15 residues. The germline V gene encodes CDR1 SGHTA and CDR2 FQGNSA. As DNA, the CDR3 is TGTGCCAGCAGCGGACAGCAGCCGTCCACAGATACGCAGTATTTT. This codes for CASSGQQPSTDTQYF.

The chain has TRBV6-6 and TRBJ2-3; TRBD1 is a possible D gene (6 bases). The CDR3 has 14 residues. The germline V gene encodes CDR1 MNHNY and CDR2 SVGAGI (reference sequence). Trimming stripped 0 bases from V and 3 bases from J, with 7 bases between. CDR3 loop: CASSYSGQTDTQYF. The CDR3 DNA reads TGTGCCAGCAGTTACTCGGGACAAACAGATACGCAGTATTTT.

The chain links TRBV12-3 or TRBV12-4 to TRBJ1-1; D is unclear. V lost 6 bases to trimming and J lost 10 bases, with 15 bases between them. The CDR3 runs to 12 residues. CDR3 residues: CASRAGKTTAFF. Written as DNA, the CDR3 is TGTGCCAGCAGGGCCGGGAAAACTACAGCTTTCTTT.

The rearrangement uses TRBV27 and TRBJ2-2; no reliable D call. The CDR3 spans 13 residues. The germline V gene encodes CDR1 MNHEY and CDR2 SMNVEV (reference sequence). V was trimmed by 9 bases and J by 1 base, leaving 9 bases between them. The CDR3 spells CASATWNTGELFF. For the CDR3, the DNA is TGTGCCAGTGCCACATGGAACACCGGGGAGCTGTTTTTT.

The chain links TRBV5-1 to TRBJ1-6; TRBD1 matches 8 bases. Germline V gene lookup returns CDR1 SGHRS and CDR2 YFSETQ. This CDR3 spans 14 amino acids. V shed 4 bases, J shed 8 bases, and the junction held 5 bases outside the gene matches. The CDR3 loop is CASSKGQEHSPLHF. The CDR3 DNA reads as TGCGCCAGCAGCAAGGGACAGGAGCATTCACCCCTCCACTTT.

The sample holds a few counts of this clone. V gene TRBV6-6 combines with J gene TRBJ2-1; TRBD2 matches at 8 bases. The germline CDR1 and CDR2 sequences are MNHNY and SVGAGI (reference sequence). Trimming removed 10 bases from V and 5 bases from J; junction bases left unmatched: 10. The CDR3 runs 14 residues. The CDR3: CATFAAGGNNEQFF. The CDR3 coding sequence is TGTGCCACCTTCGCCGCGGGGGGTAACAATGAGCAGTTCTTC.

This clone was picked up a small number of times. The chain combines TRBV14 with TRBJ1-3; D uncertain. Germline values: CDR1 SGHDN, CDR2 FVKESK. The germline V and J ends were trimmed by 3 bases and 0 bases, with 9 bases remaining between them. The CDR3 is 15 amino acids. The CDR3 DNA is TGTGCCAGCAGCCATAGGAGAGGCTCTGGAAACACCATATATTTT. Translated: CASSHRRGSGNTIYF.

This chain links TRBV7-2 with TRBJ1-1; D call uncertain. CDR3 length: 14 residues. The V end lost 5 bases, the J end lost 1 base, and 11 bases lay between the germline ends. The germline gives CDR1 SGHTA, CDR2 FQGNSA. In DNA form, the CDR3 reads TGTGCCAGCAGCCCGATGCAGGCGAACACTGAAGCTTTCTTT. It encodes CASSPMQANTEAFF.

The chain joins TRBV3-1 (or the pseudogene TRBV3-2) to TRBJ2-5; 11 bases align to TRBD1. Unmatched junction bases numbered 14, after V lost 1 base and J lost 4 bases. From germline, CDR1 is LGHDT and CDR2 YNNKEL (reference sequence). This CDR3 region has 19 residues. This CDR3 reads CASSQGWTDRGRGTETQYF. The CDR3 nucleotides are TGTGCCAGCAGCCAAGGGTGGACGGACAGGGGGCGTGGGACAGAGACCCAGTACTTC.

V is TRBV9 and J is TRBJ2-2; D ambiguous. Germline V gene sequence: CDR1 SGDLS, CDR2 YYNGEE. Trimming left V 1 base short and J 1 base short, with 5 bases between. The CDR3 length is 14 residues. The CDR3 coding sequence is TGTGCCAGCAGCGTATTTAAGAACACCGGGGAGCTGTTTTTT. It specifies CASSVFKNTGELFF.

This clone was counted a single time. The chain is built from TRBV7-2 and TRBJ2-7, with 9 nucleotides matching TRBD2. V gave up 1 base and J gave up 0 bases; unmatched junction bases: 7. Germline-derived CDR1 and CDR2 are SGHTA and FQGNSA. This CDR3 contains 17 residues. CDR3 sequence reads: CASSLGVSGGSSYEQYF. In DNA form, the CDR3 reads TGTGCCAGCAGCTTAGGAGTGAGCGGGGGGAGCTCCTACGAGCAGTACTTC.